This T cell receptor (beta chain) comes out of a study of CD8+ T cells in alopecia areata. PBMC-derived CD4+ and CD8+ T cells were sorted. V shed 8 bases and J shed 5 bases, with 12 bases lying between them. The length of the CDR3 is 11 residues. Germline CDR1 and CDR2: SQVTM and ANQGSEA. In the case of this clone: Its antigen is still unknown.

Notes on the study in general: TCRs were shared less clearly across patients than in mice, possibly for HLA-related reasons. Elevated clonality characterized lesional scalp relative to normal scalp, particularly in alopecia totalis/universalis.

As the sequencing template, cDNA was produced by extracting RNA and reverse transcribing it. Only in-frame clones appear in the TCRdb table, and some are missing; sequencing was by immunoSEQ multiplex PCR. This sample has 95,000 to 150,000 clones, with less than 50% found just once. Material for sequencing was NKG2D-low CD8+ T cells sorted from blood. The chain is built from TRBV29-1 and TRBJ2-5; D is perhaps TRBD1 (5 bases). The sequence was collected from a human donor with alopecia areata. The CDR3, as DNA: TGCAGCAGCTGGAAGGGGGAGACCCAGTACTTC. This sequence encodes CSSWKGETQYF. The whole variable domain, filled in from reference TRBV29-1 and TRBJ2-5, reads SAVISQKPSRDICQRGTSLTIQCQVDSQVTMMFWYRQQPGQSLTLIATANQGSEATYESGFVIDKFPISRPNLTFSTLTVSNMSPEDSSIYLCSSWKGETQYFGPGTRLLVL.